The T cell receptor (beta chain) described here comes from a study of graft-versus-host responses after intestinal transplantation (dated by TCRdb to about 2021). Concerning the study at large: Multivisceral, liver-intestinal, or isolated intestinal transplants were received by the recipients. To identify alloreactive clones, pre-transplant mixed lymphocyte reaction products were sequenced and compared with unstimulated pre-transplant donor and recipient T cells. After intestinal transplantation, graft-versus-host and host-versus-graft alloreactive T cell clones were followed in the graft, circulation and bone marrow using bulk TCR-beta CDR3 sequencing. Rather than going through the commercial service, samples from three later patients were sequenced in-house on an Illumina MiSeq and processed with MiXCR. Donor T cell macrochimerism was defined as a peak of at least 4% donor T cells among recipient peripheral blood mononuclear cells. Every recipient was given anti-thymocyte globulin induction, followed by 2 to 4 years of maintenance tacrolimus and steroids. The cohort enrolled roughly 25 intestinal transplant recipients including one retransplant, and a few patients lacking pretransplant specimens were excluded.

About this clone: This receptor's antigen is unknown. The sample holds no much larger clone one base away, and base qualities are not on file.

Intraepithelial and lamina propria lymphocytes were isolated from graft specimens using dithiothreitol, EDTA incubations and collagenase D digestion. Bulk TCR-beta sequencing was performed on serial intestinal graft biopsy specimens collected as late as 600 days after transplant. The library came from the immunoSEQ multiplex PCR assay. High-throughput TCR-beta CDR3 sequencing of genomic DNA from most patients was performed by Adaptive Biotechnologies. The original methods were these. TCR sequencing data were retrieved from Adaptive's ImmunoSEQ software for 15 to 20 patients, whereas three other patients were processed with MiXCR and VDJtools. Because the origin of CDR3 nucleotide sequences shared between donor and recipient could not be assigned, those sequences were removed. Alloreactive clones required at least 2-fold expansion over unstimulated cells and minimum CFSE-low frequency of 0.002% (template counts) or 0.001% (read counts). Clones were considered mappable if detected in sequenced pre-transplant spleen, lymph node, or MLR CFSE-low populations of the donor or recipient. The cumulative frequency of alloreactive clones was calculated as a percentage of all sequences, weighted by copy number. This is the immuneACCESS table as TCRdb keeps it, with only in-frame sequences that have V and J called. A part of the clones is gone; compared with another copy, unresolved V genes explain less than half, and the rest is unexplained. From that table come the V and J calls and clone size; the DNA was used to work out D and trimming. In all, the sample holds 5,000 to 7,500 clones, and about 83% of those were seen once. Together, the top ten hold around 7.3% of the sample.

What the research found in general, with its limitations: Peak levels of circulating GvH clones were associated with declines in HvG clones early after transplant. In patients with donor T cell macrochimerism, the allografts had high GvH to HvG T cell clonal ratios. Conclusions were limited by the relatively low number and heterogeneity of intestinal transplant patients. GvH clones turned up in recipient bone marrow, with some appearing earlier in ileal mucosa or blood, a pattern consistent with an intestinal mucosal origin.

Here the sequenced sample was ileum tissue, taken approximately 290 days after intestinal transplant. The TCR was taken from a human patient who received an intestinal transplant, so some T cells may come from the graft donor.

CDR3 loop: CASSRRGFGAFF. The bases read TGTGCCAGCAGCAGGCGGGGCTTCGGAGCTTTCTTT. Rearrangement joined TRBV6-5 to TRBJ1-1; the D segment could be TRBD1, given 5 matching bases. CDR1 and CDR2, per the germline V gene, are MNHEY and SVGAGI. Trimming costs V 6 bases and J 10 bases, and their ends lie 15 bases apart. Including cysteine and phenylalanine, the CDR3 has 12 amino acids. The kept DNA is CDR3 alone, 36 bases in frame from the first base.